This entry lists 17 T cell receptor beta chains sequenced from one sample in a study of graft-versus-host responses after intestinal transplantation. Clones were sequenced by immunoSEQ multiplex PCR, and TCRdb holds only the in-frame ones, with some missing. The repertoire holds about 86,000 clones, with under 85% as singletons. These receptors are not linked to any known antigen. The sample here was unstimulated CD8+ T cells sorted from spleen or lymph node cells, taken before intestinal transplant. The source of these receptors is a human donor who received an intestinal transplant.

V usage is TRBV4-1 and J usage is TRBJ2-7; D ambiguous. The CDR3 sequence is 12 residues long. V lost 5 bases, J lost 0 bases, and 5 bases lay in between. In germline, CDR1 is MGHRA, CDR2 YSYEKL. As DNA, the CDR3 is TGCGCCAGCAGCGTAGGCTCCTACGAGCAGTACTTC. It is translated as CASSVGSYEQYF.

This rearrangement joins TRBV9 to TRBJ2-3, with 9 bases identical to TRBD1. The ends lost 2 bases at V and 2 bases at J; junction bases unmatched: 3. Germline V gene sequence: CDR1 SGDLS, CDR2 YYNGEE. The CDR3 spans 15 residues. This chain's CDR3 is CASSVGQGATDTQYF. The CDR3 coding sequence is TGTGCCAGCAGCGTGGGACAGGGAGCCACAGATACGCAGTATTTT. The entire variable domain, with the rest obtained from reference TRBV9 and TRBJ2-3, is as follows: DSGVTQTPKHLITATGQRVTLRCSPRSGDLSVYWYQQSLDQGLQFLIQYYNGEERAKGNILERFSAQQFPDLHSELNLSSLELGDSALYFCASSVGQGATDTQYFGPGTRLTVL.

This chain joins TRBV9 and TRBJ2-7; TRBD2 matches at 7 bases. CDR1 is SGDLS and CDR2 is YYNGEE in the germline V gene. The CDR3 contains 15 residues. After removal of 0 bases from V and 7 bases from J, the junction contained 10 bases not matched to a gene. The chain's CDR3 is CASSVGALKAGEQYF. CDR3 in DNA: TGTGCCAGCAGCGTAGGAGCGCTCAAAGCGGGGGAGCAGTACTTC.

This chain joins TRBV11-2 and TRBJ2-1; D is unresolved. This CDR3 has 15 amino acids. CDR1 is SGHAT, CDR2 FQNNGV, per germline. The V end was cut by 2 bases, the J end by 1 base, with 9 bases between. This CDR3 reads CASSLLAGSYNEQFF. The CDR3 DNA sequence: TGTGCCAGCAGCTTATTGGCCGGGTCCTACAATGAGCAGTTCTTC.

J is TRBJ2-7 and V is TRBV15; 9 bases match TRBD2. The length of the CDR3 is 17 residues. V was pared by 0 bases and J by 5 bases, with 11 bases of the junction left unmatched. Germline V gene sequence: CDR1 LNHNV, CDR2 YYDKDF (reference sequence). The CDR3 DNA follows: TGTGCCACCAGCAGAGATCGGGGGGCGGGGGGGCTGGACGAGCAGTACTTC. This codes for CATSRDRGAGGLDEQYF.

This chain uses TRBV2 with TRBJ2-1; 9 bases agree with TRBD1. The germline V gene encodes CDR1 SNHLY and CDR2 FYNNEI. This CDR3 spans 17 amino acids. The V gene end was trimmed by 6 bases and the J gene end by 3 bases; junction bases not matched to a gene: 12. The CDR3, as DNA: TGTGCCAGCAGGTCGACCATAGGGACAGGGTACTACAATGAGCAGTTCTTC. It encodes CASRSTIGTGYYNEQFF. The full variable domain, with the rest looked up from reference TRBV2 and TRBJ2-1, is EPEVTQTPSHQVTQMGQEVILRCVPISNHLYFYWYRQILGQKVEFLVSFYNNEISEKSEIFDDQFSVERPDGSNFTLKIRSTKLEDSAMYFCASRSTIGTGYYNEQFFGPGTRLTVL.

The chain is built from TRBV9 and TRBJ1-1; 7 nucleotides match TRBD1. Germline-derived CDR1 and CDR2 are SGDLS and YYNGEE. The V gene end was trimmed by 0 bases and the J gene end by 4 bases; junction bases not matched to a gene: 0. CDR3 length: 13 amino acids. The CDR3 DNA is TGTGCCAGCAGCGTAGACAGGGGCACTGAAGCTTTCTTT. It yields the protein CASSVDRGTEAFF.

This chain joins TRBV4-1 and TRBJ2-7; D possibly matches TRBD1 or TRBD2 (5 bases each). The V end was cut by 1 base, the J end by 5 bases, with 9 bases between. This CDR3 comprises 13 residues. Germline CDR1 is MGHRA and CDR2 is YSYEKL. The CDR3 protein is CASSQVEGNEQYF. The CDR3 region has the DNA TGCGCCAGCAGCCAAGTCGAGGGGAACGAGCAGTACTTC.

The chain couples TRBV11-1 to TRBJ2-1, with D maybe TRBD1 (5 bases). V dropped 4 bases and J dropped 8 bases, with 9 bases sitting between them. Germline CDR1 reads SGHAT; CDR2 reads FQDESV (reference sequence). This CDR3 is 12 amino acids long. This chain's CDR3 is CASSSRGDEQFF. The CDR3 nucleotides read TGTGCCAGCAGCTCTAGGGGTGATGAGCAGTTCTTC.

The gene calls are TRBV7-6 and TRBJ1-1, with a weak D call TRBD1 (5 bases). The V gene's germline CDR1 is SGHVS and CDR2 FNYEAQ. The V end was cut by 1 base, the J end by 4 bases, with 10 bases between. There are 14 residues in the CDR3. CDR3 sequence (DNA): TGTGCCAGCAGCTTAGAGGGGTCAGCCACTGAAGCTTTCTTT. It translates to CASSLEGSATEAFF.

The CDR3 loop reads CSAIPLDIQYF. In nucleotides, the CDR3 is TGCAGTGCTATTCCATTGGACATTCAGTACTTC. The chain combines TRBV20-1 with TRBJ2-4; the D is unclear. This CDR3 is 11 amino acids long. Per germline, CDR1 DFQATT and CDR2 SNEGSKA (reference sequence). V was clipped by 4 bases and J by 8 bases, with 9 bases between them.

This chain uses TRBV19 with TRBJ2-7; tentative D call: TRBD1 (6 bases). V was shortened by 0 bases and J by 7 bases, with 7 bases between the two germline ends. The CDR3 is made up of 12 amino acids. In germline, CDR1 is LNHDA, CDR2 SQIVND (reference sequence). The CDR3 coding sequence is TGTGCCAGTAGTATAGATACAGGGGAGCAGTACTTC. Amino acids: CASSIDTGEQYF.

The J gene is TRBJ2-3, the V gene TRBV7-6, with 12 bases identical to TRBD1. The length of the CDR3 is 14 residues. The ends lost 5 bases at V and 6 bases at J; junction bases unmatched: 3. CDR1 and CDR2 (germline): SGHVS, FNYEAQ. The CDR3 loop is CASSGTGGADTQYF. CDR3 in DNA: TGTGCCAGCAGCGGGACAGGGGGCGCGGATACGCAGTATTTT.

This clone was seen a handful of times. V and J are TRBV27 and TRBJ2-2; 13 bases fit TRBD2. Germline V gives CDR1 MNHEY, CDR2 SMNVEV (reference sequence). CDR3 length: 16 residues. The V gene end was trimmed by 5 bases and the J gene end by 4 bases; junction bases not matched to a gene: 4. The CDR3 protein is CASSPTSGRATGELFF. CDR3 sequence (DNA): TGTGCCAGCAGTCCTACTAGCGGGAGGGCCACCGGGGAGCTGTTTTTT.

This clone was detected a few times. The chain employs TRBV6-5 and TRBJ2-7; 11 bases are a match to TRBD2. The CDR3 consists of 15 residues. Trimming took 6 bases from V and 4 from J; bases not matched to a gene: 8. In germline, CDR1 is MNHEY, CDR2 SVGAGI. The CDR3, as DNA: TGTGCCAGCAGCCCCCTTAGCGGGGGGGCGTACGAGCAGTACTTC. Encoded protein: CASSPLSGGAYEQYF.

The genes are TRBV5-4 and TRBJ2-3; D perhaps matches TRBD2 (5 bases). CDR1 and CDR2 from the germline V gene are SGHNT and YYREEE (reference sequence). With 2 bases removed from V and 3 bases from J, the gap between germline ends came to 13 bases. This CDR3 contains 15 residues. The CDR3 here is CASSFTAGETDTQYF. The CDR3 nucleotides are TGTGCCAGCAGCTTTACGGCCGGGGAAACAGATACGCAGTATTTT.

This rearrangement joins TRBV11-2 to TRBJ2-7; the D is unclear. The CDR3 loop spans 12 amino acids. Trimming left V 5 bases short and J 0 bases short, with 5 bases between. Germline V lookup: CDR1 SGHAT, CDR2 FQNNGV. The chain's CDR3 is CASSQSSYEQYF. CDR3 in DNA: TGTGCCAGCAGCCAAAGCTCCTACGAGCAGTACTTC.